These T cell receptor beta chains were read from a single sample in a study of T cell responses to AZD1222 COVID-19 vaccine. Some clones are missing from TCRdb's copy, which holds only in-frame ones; the method was immunoSEQ multiplex PCR. The sample records more than 85,000 clones, roughly nine tenths being singletons. Sequenced material: peripheral blood, taken on day 0 of AZD1222 vaccination. The receptors stem from an adult in good health. Each CDR3 is given with its conserved first and last residue. D genes are given only for firm matches. Some rows have no size entry. The others give once, few or many, or a class for an expanded clone.

NA,TRBV6-5,TRBJ2-7,NA,TGTGCCAGCTCCGCTTTAAGTGTGGGACCCTACGAGCAGTACTTC,CASSALSVGPYEQYF
NA,TRBV7-8,TRBJ1-1,NA,TGTGCCAGCAGCTTAGGACAGGCCATGAACACTGAAGCTTTCTTT,CASSLGQAMNTEAFF
NA,TRBV19,TRBJ2-1,NA,TGTGCCAGCACCGGGCGCCGACCTAGCTCCTACAATGAGCAGTTCTTC,CASTGRRPSSYNEQFF
NA,TRBV27,TRBJ2-7,TRBD1,TGTGCCAGCAGTTGGGCGGGACAGGGCTCCTACGAGCAGTACTTC,CASSWAGQGSYEQYF
NA,TRBV6-5,TRBJ1-6,TRBD1,TGTGCCAGCAGTAGAACAGGGGTTGGATATTCACCCCTCCACTTT,CASSRTGVGYSPLHF
NA,TRBV25-1,TRBJ2-7,NA,TGTGCCAGCTCCCCTGGGGGCGGTGGGCAGTACTTC,CASSPGGGGQYF
NA,TRBV7-8,TRBJ1-4,TRBD1,TGTGCCAGCAGTGGCTCGACCGGGACAGGGGGTGAAAAACTGTTTTTT,CASSGSTGTGGEKLFF
NA,TRBV7-9,TRBJ2-7,NA,TGTGCCAGCAGCCGTGGACAGAAGCCCCCCTACGAGCAGTACTTC,CASSRGQKPPYEQYF
NA,TRBV6-1,TRBJ2-7,TRBD2,TGTGCCAGCAGTGTACGCGGTACGGAGCGGGAGGGTGACGAGCAGTACTTC,CASSVRGTEREGDEQYF
NA,TRBV6-5,TRBJ1-2,TRBD1,TGTGCCAGCAGTTACTCGTCACAGGGGAGTGGCTACACCTTC,CASSYSSQGSGYTF
NA,TRBV2,TRBJ1-4,NA,TGTGCCAGCAGTGAAATCGGGGGGGCTAATGAAAAACTGTTTTTT,CASSEIGGANEKLFF
NA,TRBV30,TRBJ2-1,NA,TGTGCCTGGGAGGGTTACGATGAGCAGTTCTTC,CAWEGYDEQFF
NA,TRBV6-5,TRBJ2-5,NA,TGTGCCAGCACTGGGGAGACCCAGTACTTC,CASTGETQYF
NA,TRBV6-5,TRBJ2-5,NA,TGTGCCAGCAGATCCGGACAGGGACTACAAGAGACCCAGTACTTC,CASRSGQGLQETQYF
NA,TRBV5-1,TRBJ1-1,NA,TGCGCCAGCAGCTTGGAGGCAGGGCGGCGAAACACTGAAGCTTTCTTT,CASSLEAGRRNTEAFF
NA,TRBV11-2,TRBJ1-1,NA,TGTGCCAGCAGCCCGCAAGGCTCCAACACTGAAGCTTTCTTT,CASSPQGSNTEAFF
NA,TRBV10-2,TRBJ2-1,TRBD2,TGCGCCAGCAGTGAGGGGGGGGATGAGCAGTTCTTC,CASSEGGDEQFF
few,TRBV6-6,TRBJ2-7,NA,TGTGCCAGCAGTCGGTTGACAGGTTCCGAGCAGTACTTC,CASSRLTGSEQYF
NA,TRBV7-9,TRBJ1-6,NA,TGTGCCAGCAGTTCTGACCCGATCTCCTATAATTCACCCCTCCACTTT,CASSSDPISYNSPLHF
NA,TRBV19,TRBJ2-2,TRBD2,TGTGCCAGCCAGCTAGCGGGGGCGAACACCGGGGAGCTGTTTTTT,CASQLAGANTGELFF
NA,TRBV27,TRBJ2-2,TRBD1,TGTGCCAGCAGATACAGGGGGCGGAACACCGGGGAGCTGTTTTTT,CASRYRGRNTGELFF
NA,TRBV21-1,TRBJ2-1,NA,TGTGCCAGCAGCATTTCGAGGCTCTACTACAATGAGCAGTTCTTC,CASSISRLYYNEQFF
NA,TRBV5-6,TRBJ1-1,NA,TGTGCCAGCAGCCAAGGACAGTCATGGGCCGTTATGAACACTGAAGCTTTCTTT,CASSQGQSWAVMNTEAFF
NA,TRBV2,TRBJ2-7,TRBD1,TGTGCCAGCAGTGATGGACAGGGCTCCTACGAGCAGTACTTC,CASSDGQGSYEQYF
NA,TRBV10-3,TRBJ1-6,NA,TGTGCCATCAGGGACTACGGGGAGGCGTATAATTCACCCCTCCACTTT,CAIRDYGEAYNSPLHF
NA,TRBV7-6,TRBJ1-2,NA,TGTGCCAGCAGCTTAGGGGCAGGAGGAAACTATGGCTACACCTTC,CASSLGAGGNYGYTF
NA,TRBV5-6,TRBJ2-7,NA,TGTGCCAGCAGCCCCGCGGGGATGGCCTACGAGCAGTACTTC,CASSPAGMAYEQYF
NA,TRBV30,TRBJ1-2,NA,TGTGCCTGGAGTACCGCTCAGATATACTATGGCTACACCTTC,CAWSTAQIYYGYTF
NA,TRBV12-3/TRBV12-4,TRBJ1-1,NA,TGTGCCAGCGCAGAAAAGCAGAACACTGAAGCTTTCTTT,CASAEKQNTEAFF
NA,TRBV5-1,TRBJ1-1,TRBD1,TGCGCCAGCAGCTTGGTCCCTTACAGGGGGCGTCGTACTGAAGCTTTCTTT,CASSLVPYRGRRTEAFF
NA,TRBV11-1,TRBJ2-2,NA,TGTGCCAGCAGCTTATTCCCAGGGCTTGACACCGGGGAGCTGTTTTTT,CASSLFPGLDTGELFF
NA,TRBV3-1/TRBV3-2,TRBJ2-1,NA,TGTGCCAGCAGCCAAGTCTCGGGTGAGCAGTTCTTC,CASSQVSGEQFF
NA,TRBV19,TRBJ2-4,NA,TGTGCCAGTGGGGCTACTATAGCCAAAAACATTCAGTACTTC,CASGATIAKNIQYF
NA,TRBV18,TRBJ2-1,NA,TGTGCCAGCTCACCTCGGGGGAGCTCCTACAATGAGCAGTTCTTC,CASSPRGSSYNEQFF
few,TRBV7-2,TRBJ1-5,TRBD1,TGTGCCAGCAGCTCTAGGACAGGGTCTGGCCCCAGCAATCAGCCCCAGCATTTT,CASSSRTGSGPSNQPQHF
NA,TRBV19,TRBJ2-3,TRBD2,TGTGCCAGTAGTATGACTAGCGGGAGGTCAGATACGCAGTATTTT,CASSMTSGRSDTQYF
NA,TRBV19,TRBJ1-5,NA,TGTGCCAGTAGTTGGCAGTATAAGCGGCAGCCCCAGCATTTT,CASSWQYKRQPQHF
NA,TRBV2,TRBJ1-2,NA,TGTGCCAGCATGTCAAGGCGTTATGGCTACACCTTC,CASMSRRYGYTF
NA,TRBV19,TRBJ1-3,NA,TGTGCCAGTAGTATAGATGGCAGCTCTGGAAACACCATATATTTT,CASSIDGSSGNTIYF
few,TRBV11-3,TRBJ2-1,TRBD2,TGTGCCAGCAGCCGGGGACTAGCGGGGACCTACAATGAGCAGTTCTTC,CASSRGLAGTYNEQFF
NA,TRBV7-2,TRBJ2-7,TRBD2,TGTGCCAGCAGCTCTTTAGCGGGAAGCTCCTACGAGCAGTACTTC,CASSSLAGSSYEQYF